The 28 T cell receptor beta chains below come from one sample, sequenced in a study of cytomegalovirus exposure and HLA in healthy donors. PCR amplification relied on 60 Vbeta primers (plus 13 Jbeta primers). Here immunoSEQ multiplex PCR was the method, and the copy in TCRdb shows in-frame clones only, minus some. The sample has approximately 76,000 clones; 65% to 80% are singletons. The sequencing sample was made of PBMCs. The receptors here all came from a young man in good health and CMV-seronegative.

This chain joins TRBV11-2 and TRBJ1-1, with D unclear. CDR1 and CDR2 from the germline V gene are SGHAT and FQNNGV. This CDR3 has 14 amino acids. Trimming shortened V by 4 bases and J by 7 bases, and 16 bases separated the two germline ends. CDR3 region: CASSSLPGRGEAFF. CDR3 sequence (DNA): TGTGCCAGCAGCTCTTTACCCGGCAGAGGTGAAGCTTTCTTT.

The sample holds a few counts of this clone. CDR3 in DNA: TGTGCCAGCAGTTTTTCGGGAGGCTACACCTTC. Protein product: CASSFSGGYTF. This chain connects TRBV6-5 to TRBJ1-2, with D unresolved. There are 11 residues in the CDR3. Germline V lookup: CDR1 MNHEY, CDR2 SVGAGI. Trimming left V 4 bases short and J 8 bases short, with 8 bases between.

Written as DNA, the CDR3 is TGTGCCAGCAGCCTCCATTATAGCGGGGGGGAGTTCTTCTTC. It codes for CASSLHYSGGEFFF. The chain carries TRBV14 and TRBJ2-1; 11 bases are shared with TRBD2. The CDR3 is 14 amino acids. V shed 4 bases, J shed 16 bases, and the junction held 12 bases outside the gene matches. CDR1 is SGHDN, CDR2 FVKESK, per germline.

The gene calls are TRBV2 and TRBJ1-5; D uncertain. Germline CDR1 SNHLY, CDR2 FYNNEI. The ends were cut back, 5 bases at V and 0 bases at J, with 8 bases in the middle. The CDR3 covers 14 residues. CDR3 nucleotide sequence: TGTGCCAGCAGTTCCCTCCGTAGCAATCAGCCCCAGCATTTT. It yields the protein CASSSLRSNQPQHF. The complete variable domain, with remaining parts taken from reference TRBV2 and TRBJ1-5, reads EPEVTQTPSHQVTQMGQEVILRCVPISNHLYFYWYRQILGQKVEFLVSFYNNEISEKSEIFDDQFSVERPDGSNFTLKIRSTKLEDSAMYFCASSSLRSNQPQHFGDGTRLSIL.

The chain is built from TRBV30 and TRBJ1-1; D may be TRBD1 (5 bases). The CDR3 length is 14 residues. Germline V gene data show CDR1 as GTSNPN and CDR2 as SVGIG (reference sequence). Trimming removed 2 bases from V and 1 base from J, with 11 bases in between. CDR3 amino acids: CAWSPGLQNTEAFF. The CDR3 nucleotides are TGTGCCTGGAGTCCGGGACTACAGAACACTGAAGCTTTCTTT. Full variable domain (missing parts from reference TRBV30 and TRBJ1-1): SQTIHQWPATLVQPVGSPLSLECTVEGTSNPNLYWYRQAAGRGLQLLFYSVGIGQISSEVPQNLSASRPQDRQFILSSKKLLLSDSGFYLCAWSPGLQNTEAFFGQGTRLTVV.

The chain joins TRBV10-3 to TRBJ1-3; tentatively, D is TRBD1 (6 bases). Germline-derived CDR1 and CDR2 are ENHRY and SYGVKD. This CDR3 has 15 residues. V was shortened by 6 bases and J by 0 bases, with 12 bases between the two germline ends. The CDR3 nucleotides read TGTGCCATCAGGCCCACAGGGACCTCTGGAAACACCATATATTTT. Translated, it gives CAIRPTGTSGNTIYF.

The gene calls are TRBV4-3 and TRBJ2-7; the match to TRBD1 covers 10 bases. CDR1 LGHNA and CDR2 YSLEER come from the germline V gene. The CDR3 extends over 15 amino acids. The ends lost 5 bases at V and 4 bases at J; junction bases unmatched: 8. CDR3 in amino acids: CASSTTGGGLYEQYF. CDR3 bases: TGCGCCAGCAGCACGACAGGGGGCGGACTTTACGAGCAGTACTTC.

The gene calls are TRBV28 and TRBJ1-5; D gene ambiguous. V was pared by 5 bases and J by 11 bases, with 10 bases between. Germline CDR1 and CDR2: MDHEN and SYDVKM. The CDR3 is made up of 11 amino acids. The CDR3 loop reads CASSRLLAQHF. Written as DNA, the CDR3 is TGTGCCAGCAGTCGCCTATTGGCCCAGCATTTT.

The V gene is TRBV6-5, the J gene TRBJ2-5; weak D call: TRBD1 (6 bases). The germline CDR1 and CDR2 sequences are MNHEY and SVGAGI. Trimming stripped 0 bases from V and 7 bases from J, with 12 bases between. The CDR3 is 14 amino acids. As DNA, the CDR3 is TGTGCCAGCAGTTACTCAAAGGGGGTACGGACCCAGTACTTC. Translating gives CASSYSKGVRTQYF.

This chain connects TRBV28 to TRBJ1-5; maybe TRBD1 (6 bases). The CDR3 runs 16 residues. Germline assignment: CDR1 MDHEN and CDR2 SYDVKM. V gave up 5 bases and J gave up 4 bases, with 18 bases separating them. Written as DNA, the CDR3 is TGTGCCAGCAGTGTACAGGGTCGTGGGGAAAATCAGCCCCAGCATTTT. This codes for CASSVQGRGENQPQHF.

The chain couples TRBV4-2 to TRBJ2-5; 7 bases line up with TRBD1. The J call may be wrong; the DNA end is better matched by TRBJ2-7. Germline V CDR1 and CDR2: LGHNA, YNFKEQ. The CDR3 totals 15 residues. This chain's CDR3 is CASSQGEGGGYEQYF. CDR3 coding DNA: TGTGCCAGCAGCCAAGGGGAAGGGGGCGGGTACGAGCAGTACTTC.

The V and J genes are TRBV4-3 and TRBJ2-5; TRBD2 matches 11 bases. Trimming at V came to 4 bases and at J to 3 bases, leaving 13 bases not matched to a gene. Germline CDR1 LGHNA, CDR2 YSLEER. The CDR3 has 18 amino acids. For the CDR3, the DNA is TGCGCCAGCAGCCGAAGATGGGCTAGCGGGAGGAAGAAAGAGACCCAGTACTTC. Its protein product is CASSRRWASGRKKETQYF.

This rearrangement joins TRBV30 to TRBJ1-6; D is perhaps TRBD1 (5 bases). The germline V gene encodes CDR1 GTSNPN and CDR2 SVGIG (reference sequence). V gave up 0 bases and J gave up 10 bases, with 13 bases separating them. The CDR3 spans 14 residues. Here the CDR3 DNA reads TGTGCCTGGAGTGTGGGGAGGGGAGGGTCACCCCTCCACTTT. Encoded protein: CAWSVGRGGSPLHF.

With regard to this clone: Its ends do not fully match the called genes, so a read error is possible. V gene TRBV18 combines with J gene TRBJ1-2; TRBD1 agrees at 10 bases. Germline CDR1 and CDR2: KGHSH and LQKENI. This CDR3 contains 16 residues. CDR3 nucleotides: TGTGCCCGCTCACCATCTGGGACAGGGGCTAACTATGGCTACACCTTC. This codes for CARSPSGTGANYGYTF.

The J gene is TRBJ1-4, the V gene TRBV19; 9 nucleotides align to TRBD1. V lost 2 bases to trimming and J lost 5 bases; unmatched junction nucleotides: 3. The germline V gene encodes CDR1 LNHDA and CDR2 SQIVND (reference sequence). The CDR3 totals 15 residues. The CDR3 region is CASSIPGQGNEKLFF. The CDR3 DNA reads as TGTGCCAGTAGTATACCTGGACAGGGGAATGAAAAACTGTTTTTT.

CDR3 sequence (DNA): TGTGCCAGCAGCCAAGGGGGACAGGGGAACGAAAAACTGTTTTTT. This sequence encodes CASSQGGQGNEKLFF. This chain joins TRBV4-2 and TRBJ1-4; 10 bases line up with TRBD1. V gave up 1 base and J gave up 8 bases; unmatched junction bases: 4. The CDR3 is 15 residues long. Germline lookup yields CDR1 LGHNA and CDR2 YNFKEQ.

The rearrangement uses TRBV30 and TRBJ2-5; 10 bases agree with TRBD1. Gene TRBJ2-7 matches the end of the DNA better, so the J call may be wrong. The CDR3 totals 15 residues. Germline assignment: CDR1 GTSNPN and CDR2 SVGIG (reference sequence). The CDR3 spells CAWSEGTGAHYEQYF. CDR3 coding DNA: TGTGCCTGGAGTGAGGGGACAGGGGCACACTACGAGCAGTACTTC.

This chain joins TRBV4-3 and TRBJ1-6; a possible D gene is TRBD1 (6 bases). In germline, CDR1 is LGHNA, CDR2 YSLEER. The CDR3 is made up of 14 amino acids. V dropped 2 bases and J dropped 7 bases, with 9 bases sitting between them. CDR3 sequence: CASSQYRVNSPLHF. The CDR3 DNA follows: TGCGCCAGCAGCCAATACAGGGTCAATTCACCCCTCCACTTT.

The J gene is TRBJ1-6, the V gene TRBV7-9, with TRBD1 as a possible D gene (5 bases). Germline CDR1 reads SEHNR; CDR2 reads FQNEAQ (reference sequence). The V and J ends lost 3 bases and 4 bases respectively, with 16 bases between them. CDR3 size: 17 residues. CDR3 DNA: TGTGCCAGCAGCTTCTCCGCCGGGGGGGGGTATAATTCACCCCTCCACTTT. Its protein is CASSFSAGGGYNSPLHF.

The chain recombines TRBV7-2 with TRBJ2-5; possible D gene TRBD1, 6 bases. The CDR3 contains 15 residues. Germline V gene lookup returns CDR1 SGHTA and CDR2 FQGNSA. Trimming removed 1 base from V and 2 bases from J, with 11 bases in between. The CDR3 sequence: CASSLGGTIQETQYF. The DNA of the CDR3 is TGTGCCAGCAGCTTAGGGGGGACAATTCAAGAGACCCAGTACTTC.

Details on this clone: One end of the junction is discordant with germline, which a read error may explain. This chain uses TRBV5-8 with TRBJ2-2, with D maybe TRBD2 (6 bases). Germline V gene lookup returns CDR1 SGHTS and CDR2 YDEGEE. CDR3 size: 15 residues. The CDR3 nucleotides read TGTGCCAGCAGCTTGGTTACTAGACGAGGAGGGGAGCTGGTTTTT. Translation: CASSLVTRRGGELVF.

The gene calls are TRBV7-8 and TRBJ2-6; D call uncertain. The germline V and J ends were trimmed by 9 bases and 1 base, with 10 bases remaining between them. The CDR3 consists of 14 residues. Germline V gene data show CDR1 as SGHVS and CDR2 as FQNEAQ. For the CDR3, the DNA is TGTGCCAGTCGCTTACCGTCTGGGGCCAACGTCCTGACTTTC. Encoded protein: CASRLPSGANVLTF.

This rearrangement joins TRBV7-9 to TRBJ1-2, with TRBD1 as a possible D gene (5 bases). The germline V and J ends were trimmed by 5 bases and 5 bases, with 12 bases remaining between them. The CDR3 has 13 residues. CDR1 SEHNR and CDR2 FQNEAQ come from the germline V gene (reference sequence). CDR3 region: CASSPGGAYGYTF. CDR3 nucleotides: TGTGCCAGCAGCCCGGGAGGGGCGTATGGCTACACCTTC.

The chain couples TRBV2 to TRBJ1-5, with D possibly being TRBD1 (5 bases). Trimming shortened V by 3 bases and J by 7 bases, and 13 bases separated the two germline ends. CDR1 and CDR2 from the germline V gene are SNHLY and FYNNEI. The CDR3 runs to 14 residues. In DNA form, the CDR3 reads TGTGCCAGCAGTGAGGGTGACAGTTTCCAGCCCCAGCATTTT. Its translation: CASSEGDSFQPQHF.

This clone came up a few times. This sequence joins TRBV6-1 and TRBJ1-6, with a tentative D call TRBD1 (5 bases). This CDR3 has 15 amino acids. Germline lookup yields CDR1 MNHNS and CDR2 SASEGT. Deletions cut 7 bases from V and 0 bases from J, with 10 bases between. The CDR3 reads CASIGGDSYNSPLHF. The CDR3 DNA is TGTGCCAGCATTGGGGGGGACTCCTATAATTCACCCCTCCACTTT.

V usage is TRBV4-3 and J usage is TRBJ2-1; a possible D gene is TRBD2 (6 bases). Germline V gene lookup returns CDR1 LGHNA and CDR2 YSLEER. The CDR3 is made up of 16 amino acids. V was trimmed by 2 bases and J by 6 bases, leaving 17 bases between them. The CDR3 nucleotides are TGCGCCAGCAGCCAACATACTAGCCCTCCCTCCAATGAGCAGTTCTTC. This encodes CASSQHTSPPSNEQFF.

The CDR3 spells CASSPMAGGAGANYGYTF. Here the CDR3 DNA reads TGTGCCAGCAGCCCGATGGCAGGGGGCGCGGGTGCTAACTATGGCTACACCTTC. The chain is built from TRBV5-4 and TRBJ1-2; 8 nucleotides match TRBD1. Germline CDR1 SGHNT, CDR2 YYREEE (reference sequence). The CDR3 totals 18 residues. The junction had 14 bases not matched to a gene; V was cut back by 4 bases and J by 0 bases.

This chain joins TRBV10-3 and TRBJ1-1; perhaps TRBD1 as D (5 bases). The CDR3 extends over 12 amino acids. Germline CDR1 and CDR2: ENHRY and SYGVKD. Trimming left V 0 bases short and J 10 bases short, with 9 bases between. The CDR3 DNA sequence: TGTGCCATCAGTGAGTCGGCCGGGGGAGCTTTCTTT. Protein sequence: CAISESAGGAFF.